Below are 11 T cell receptor beta chains sequenced from a single sample in a study of T cells in women clearing cervical HPV infection (dated by TCRdb to the late 2010s). Library construction relied on the immunoSEQ multiplex PCR assay. TCRdb obtained this table from immuneACCESS and retained in-frame rearrangements with V and J assigned. These tables miss some clones; where compared with another copy, unresolved V genes account for less than half of the shortfall, and the remainder is unexplained. The sample has tens of thousands of clones on record. The leading ten clones occupy under 7.5% of the sample. The sample comprised blood buffy coat. These receptor sequences come from a woman aged 18-70 years with a cervical HPV16 infection that either progressed to CIN3+ or cleared (not recorded which).

About this clone itself: The read ends 3 residues before the CDR3 terminus; that terminus is restored from the germline J gene. The rearrangement uses TRBV5-1 and TRBJ1-6; 7 nucleotides match TRBD1. Germline CDR1 is SGHRS and CDR2 is YFSETQ. J gave up 9 bases and V 0 bases, and 3 bases lay outside the gene matches. This CDR3 comprises 14 residues. The CDR3 sequence is CASSLDRGGSPLHF. Partial CDR3 DNA: TGCGCCAGCAGCTTGGACAGGGGTGGTTCACCC.

Remarks on this clone: The read terminates 3 residues before the CDR3 end, so the remaining end is supplied by the germline J gene. The V and J genes are TRBV12-3 or TRBV12-4 and TRBJ2-7, with TRBD1 matching 10 bases. This CDR3 is 14 amino acids long. V lost 5 bases, J lost 3 bases, and 4 bases stayed unmatched. The CDR3 reads CASSRDRGLYEQYF. CDR3 DNA, as far as it was read: TGTGCCAGCAGTCGGGACAGGGGCCTCTACGAG.

Points on this clone: The read ends 3 residues early relative to the CDR3; the germline J gene fills the gap. The rearrangement uses TRBV20-1 and TRBJ2-5, with 8 bases identical to TRBD2. Germline lookup yields CDR1 DFQATT and CDR2 SNEGSKA (reference sequence). Trimming took 2 bases from V and 1 from J; bases not matched to a gene: 6. The CDR3 extends over 15 amino acids. The DNA read from the CDR3 is TGCAGTGCTAGACTTGTAGCGGGGAGCCAAGAGACC. It translates to CSARLVAGSQET. The entire CDR3 sequence reads CSARLVAGSQETQYF.

With regard to this clone: The sequence runs out 3 residues before the end of the CDR3; the remainder is reconstructed from the germline J gene. This sequence joins TRBV10-2 and TRBJ1-2; D remains unclear. The CDR3 is made up of 16 amino acids. CDR1 is WSHSY and CDR2 is SAAADI in the germline V gene. Trimming removed 1 base from V and 4 bases from J, with 16 bases in between. Partial CDR3 DNA: TGCGCCAGCAGTGAGTTTGTGGGCCCTCCCTTCTATGGC. The encoded protein is CASSEFVGPPFYG. The complete CDR3 protein is CASSEFVGPPFYGYTF.

Worth noting for this clone: The read is 3 residues too short to cover the CDR3 end, so that end is filled in from the germline J gene. This chain uses TRBV20-1 with TRBJ2-1, with TRBD2 identical over 9 bases. The CDR3 has 16 residues. Germline V gene data show CDR1 as DFQATT and CDR2 as SNEGSKA (reference sequence). The V segment lost 3 bases and the J segment 8 bases; nucleotides outside the gene matches: 14. The CDR3 spells CSASHSPGLAYDEQFF. The CDR3 DNA, read in part, is TGCAGTGCTAGCCACTCACCGGGACTAGCTTACGATGAG.

Comments on this clone: The missing CDR3 end, 3 residues past where the read stops, is filled in from the germline J gene. The V gene is TRBV7-9, the J gene TRBJ2-3; D perhaps matches TRBD1 (5 bases). CDR1 is SEHNR and CDR2 is FQNEAQ in the germline V gene (reference sequence). Trimming took 1 base from V and 1 from J, leaving 9 bases between them. The CDR3 consists of 15 residues. The CDR3 region is CASSLVGQGTDTQYF. The CDR3 DNA, read in part, is TGTGCCAGCAGCTTAGTAGGACAAGGCACAGATACG.

Concerning this clone itself: The CDR3 goes on 3 residues after the read ends, and that part is filled in from the germline J gene. The chain carries TRBV20-1 and TRBJ2-3; TRBD2 matches 9 bases. V shed 6 bases, J shed 2 bases, and the junction held 6 bases outside the gene matches. Germline CDR1 reads DFQATT; CDR2 reads SNEGSKA (reference sequence). The length of the CDR3 is 14 residues. CDR3 bases read: TGCAGTGCCCTCGGGACTAGCTACACAGATACG. Encoded protein: CSALGTSYTDT. The entire CDR3 protein is CSALGTSYTDTQYF.

Comment on this clone: The read ends 3 residues early relative to the CDR3; the germline J gene fills the gap. The J gene is TRBJ2-1, the V gene TRBV14, with 11 nucleotides matching TRBD2. This CDR3 has 17 amino acids. V trimming: 4 bases; J trimming: 7 bases; junction bases outside the gene matches: 12. Germline V gives CDR1 SGHDN, CDR2 FVKESK. The CDR3 DNA, read in part, is TGTGCCAGCAGCCTTAGCGGGGGGGCCCGAAAACGTAATGAG. This translates into CASSLSGGARKRNE. The complete CDR3 reads CASSLSGGARKRNEQFF.

As concerns this clone: The CDR3 end falls 3 residues outside the read, so it is completed with the germline J gene. V gene TRBV20-1 combines with J gene TRBJ2-5; no firm D call. V was pared by 0 bases and J by 6 bases, with 8 bases between. This CDR3 region has 12 residues. Germline V gives CDR1 DFQATT, CDR2 SNEGSKA (reference sequence). The DNA read from the CDR3 is TGCAGTGCTAGAGAACTTAAGAAGACC. Protein sequence: CSARELKKT. The CDR3 as a whole reads CSARELKKTQYF.

Concerning this clone: With the read ending 3 residues before the CDR3 end, the germline J gene is used to fill in that end. The genes are TRBV19 and TRBJ2-5; D gene unclear. V lost 4 bases and J 2 bases, leaving 8 bases between the germline ends. From germline, CDR1 is LNHDA and CDR2 SQIVND (reference sequence). This CDR3 has 13 residues. Partial CDR3 DNA: TGTGCCAGTAGTAATACCGGGCAAGAGACC. As protein: CASSNTGQET. The whole CDR3 sequence reads CASSNTGQETQYF.

Note on this clone: The read gets to within 3 residues of the CDR3 end, and the germline J gene fills in the rest. The chain combines TRBV4-1 with TRBJ2-7; maybe TRBD2 (6 bases). Trimming shortened V by 4 bases and J by 5 bases, and 15 bases separated the two germline ends. The V gene's germline CDR1 is MGHRA and CDR2 YSYEKL. The CDR3 sequence is 14 residues long. This chain's CDR3 is CASSPVPGLDEQYF. CDR3 bases read: TGCGCCAGCAGCCCCGTCCCGGGACTCGACGAG.